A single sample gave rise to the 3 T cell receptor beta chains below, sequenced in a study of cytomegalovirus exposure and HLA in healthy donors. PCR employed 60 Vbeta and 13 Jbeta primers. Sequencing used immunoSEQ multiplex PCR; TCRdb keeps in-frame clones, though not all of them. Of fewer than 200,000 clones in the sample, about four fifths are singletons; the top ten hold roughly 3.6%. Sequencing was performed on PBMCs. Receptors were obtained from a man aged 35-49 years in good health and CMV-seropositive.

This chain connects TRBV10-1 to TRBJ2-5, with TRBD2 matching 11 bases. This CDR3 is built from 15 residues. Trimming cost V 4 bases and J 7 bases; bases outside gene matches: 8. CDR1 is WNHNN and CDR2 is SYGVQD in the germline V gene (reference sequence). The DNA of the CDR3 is TGCGCCAGCAGTGGGGGACTAGCGGCAGTCAGGACCCAGTACTTC. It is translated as CASSGGLAAVRTQYF.

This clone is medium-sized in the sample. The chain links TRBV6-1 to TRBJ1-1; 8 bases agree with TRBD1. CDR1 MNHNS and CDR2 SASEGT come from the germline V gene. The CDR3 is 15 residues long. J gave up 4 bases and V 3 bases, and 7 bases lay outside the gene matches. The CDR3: CASSEPPDRGTEAFF. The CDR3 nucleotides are TGTGCCAGCAGTGAGCCACCCGACAGGGGCACTGAAGCTTTCTTT.

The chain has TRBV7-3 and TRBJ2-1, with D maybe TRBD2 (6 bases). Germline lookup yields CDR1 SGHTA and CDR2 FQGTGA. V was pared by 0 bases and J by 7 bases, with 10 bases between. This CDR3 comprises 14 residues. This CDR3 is CASSLTGGVNEQFF. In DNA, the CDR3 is TGTGCCAGCAGCTTAACGGGAGGAGTGAATGAGCAGTTCTTC.